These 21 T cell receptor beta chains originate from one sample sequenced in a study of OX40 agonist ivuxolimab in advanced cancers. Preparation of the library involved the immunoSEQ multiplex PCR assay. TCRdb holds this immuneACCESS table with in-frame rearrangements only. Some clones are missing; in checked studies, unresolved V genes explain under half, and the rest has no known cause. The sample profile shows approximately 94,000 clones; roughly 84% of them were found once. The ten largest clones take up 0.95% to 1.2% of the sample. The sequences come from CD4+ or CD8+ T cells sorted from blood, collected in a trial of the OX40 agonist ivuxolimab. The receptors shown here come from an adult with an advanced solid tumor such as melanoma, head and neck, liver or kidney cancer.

The CDR3 protein is CASSRGTSESEQFF. The CDR3 DNA reads TGTGCCAGCAGCCGCGGGACTTCTGAGAGTGAGCAGTTCTTC. This rearrangement joins TRBV7-3 to TRBJ2-1; a weak D match, TRBD2 (6 bases). The V and J ends lost 5 bases and 9 bases respectively, with 17 bases between them. Germline assignment: CDR1 SGHTA and CDR2 FQGTGA. This CDR3 contains 14 residues.

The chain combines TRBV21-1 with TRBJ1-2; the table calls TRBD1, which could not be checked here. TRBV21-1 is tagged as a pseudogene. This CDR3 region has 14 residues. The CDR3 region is CASSKVPQGAGYTF. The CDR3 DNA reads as TGTGCCAGCAGCAAAGTCCCACAGGGGGCGGGCTACACCTTC.

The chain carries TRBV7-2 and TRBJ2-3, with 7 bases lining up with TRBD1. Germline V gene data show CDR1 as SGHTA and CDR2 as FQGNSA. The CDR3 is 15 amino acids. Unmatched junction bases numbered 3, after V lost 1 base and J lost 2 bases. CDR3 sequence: CASSLGQGNTDTQYF. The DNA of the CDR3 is TGTGCCAGCAGCTTAGGACAGGGCAACACAGATACGCAGTATTTT. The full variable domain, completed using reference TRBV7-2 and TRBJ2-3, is GAGVSQSPSNKVTEKGKDVELRCDPISGHTALYWYRQSLGQGLEFLIYFQGNSAPDKSGLPSDRFSAERTGGSVSTLTIQRTQQEDSAVYLCASSLGQGNTDTQYFGPGTRLTVL.

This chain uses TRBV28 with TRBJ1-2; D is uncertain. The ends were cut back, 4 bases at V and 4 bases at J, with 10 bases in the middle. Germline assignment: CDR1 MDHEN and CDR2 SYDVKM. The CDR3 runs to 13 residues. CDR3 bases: TGTGCCAGCAGTTCCGCCGGCCGCTATGGCTACACCTTC. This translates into CASSSAGRYGYTF.

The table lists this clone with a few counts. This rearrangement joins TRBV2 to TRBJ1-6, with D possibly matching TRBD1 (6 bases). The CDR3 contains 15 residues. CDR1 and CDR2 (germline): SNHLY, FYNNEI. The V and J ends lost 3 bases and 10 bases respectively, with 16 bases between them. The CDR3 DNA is TGTGCCAGCAGTGAGAGACAGGCCCTTCTCTCACCCCTCCACTTT. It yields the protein CASSERQALLSPLHF.

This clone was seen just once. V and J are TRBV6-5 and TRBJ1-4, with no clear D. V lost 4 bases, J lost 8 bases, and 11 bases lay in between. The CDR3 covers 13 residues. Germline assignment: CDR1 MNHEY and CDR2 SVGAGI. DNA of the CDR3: TGTGCCAGCAGTTTCGGACGGCAGGAAAAACTGTTTTTT. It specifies CASSFGRQEKLFF.

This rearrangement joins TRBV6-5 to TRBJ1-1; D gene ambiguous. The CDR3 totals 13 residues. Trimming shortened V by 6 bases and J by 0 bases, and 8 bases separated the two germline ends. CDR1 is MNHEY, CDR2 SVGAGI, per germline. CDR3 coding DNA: TGTGCCAGCAGGCCTCCTATGAACACTGAAGCTTTCTTT. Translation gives CASRPPMNTEAFF.

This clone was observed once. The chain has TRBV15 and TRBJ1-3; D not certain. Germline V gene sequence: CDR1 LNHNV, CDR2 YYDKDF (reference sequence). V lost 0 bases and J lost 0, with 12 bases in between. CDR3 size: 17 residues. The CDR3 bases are TGTGCCACCAGCAGAGATCCCCCAAGCAACTCTGGAAACACCATATATTTT. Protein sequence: CATSRDPPSNSGNTIYF.

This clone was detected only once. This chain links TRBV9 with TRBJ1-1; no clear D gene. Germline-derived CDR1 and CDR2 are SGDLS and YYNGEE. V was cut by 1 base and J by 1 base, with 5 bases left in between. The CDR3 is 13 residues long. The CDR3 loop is CASSVIPNTEAFF. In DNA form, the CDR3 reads TGTGCCAGCAGCGTAATCCCGAACACTGAAGCTTTCTTT.

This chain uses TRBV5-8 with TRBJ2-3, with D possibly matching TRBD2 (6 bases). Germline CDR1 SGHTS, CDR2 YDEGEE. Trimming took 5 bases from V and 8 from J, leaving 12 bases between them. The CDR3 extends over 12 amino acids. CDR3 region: CASSSAGGTQYF. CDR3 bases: TGTGCCAGCAGTTCTGCCGGGGGTACGCAGTATTTT.

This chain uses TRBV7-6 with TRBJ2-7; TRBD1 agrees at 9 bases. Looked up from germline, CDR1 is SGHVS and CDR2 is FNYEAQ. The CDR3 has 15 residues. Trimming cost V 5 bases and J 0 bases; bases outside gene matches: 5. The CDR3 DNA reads TGTGCCAGCAGCCCGGGGACAGGGAGCTCCTACGAGCAGTACGTC. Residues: CASSPGTGSSYEQYV.

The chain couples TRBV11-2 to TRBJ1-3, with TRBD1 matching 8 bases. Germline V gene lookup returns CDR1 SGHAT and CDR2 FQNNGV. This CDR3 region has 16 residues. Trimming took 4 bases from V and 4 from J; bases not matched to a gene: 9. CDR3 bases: TGTGCCAGCAGCTGGGGGACAGGTCAGACGGGAAACACCATATATTTT. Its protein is CASSWGTGQTGNTIYF.

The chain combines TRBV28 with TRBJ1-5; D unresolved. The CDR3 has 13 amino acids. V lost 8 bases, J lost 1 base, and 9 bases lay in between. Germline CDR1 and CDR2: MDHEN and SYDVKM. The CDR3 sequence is CASCWMSNQPQHF. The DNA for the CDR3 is TGTGCCAGCTGTTGGATGAGCAATCAGCCCCAGCATTTT.

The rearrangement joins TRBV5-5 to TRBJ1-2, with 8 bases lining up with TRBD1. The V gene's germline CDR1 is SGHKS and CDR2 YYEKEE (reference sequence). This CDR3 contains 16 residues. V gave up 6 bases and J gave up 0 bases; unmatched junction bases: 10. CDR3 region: CASTPGQDRSNYGYTF. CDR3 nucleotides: TGTGCCAGCACCCCGGGACAGGACCGATCTAACTATGGCTACACCTTC.

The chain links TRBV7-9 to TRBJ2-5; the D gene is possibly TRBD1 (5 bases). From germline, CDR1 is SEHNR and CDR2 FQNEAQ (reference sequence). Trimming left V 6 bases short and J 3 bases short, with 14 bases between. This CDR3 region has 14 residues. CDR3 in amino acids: CASSQNTGEETQYF. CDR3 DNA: TGTGCCAGCAGTCAGAATACAGGAGAAGAGACCCAGTACTTC.

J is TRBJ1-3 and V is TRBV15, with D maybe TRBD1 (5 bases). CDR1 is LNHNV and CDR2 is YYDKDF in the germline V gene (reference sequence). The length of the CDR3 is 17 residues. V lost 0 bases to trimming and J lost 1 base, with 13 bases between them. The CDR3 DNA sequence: TGTGCCACCAGCAGAGACGTCGGGGGGTCATCTGGAAACACCATATATTTT. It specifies CATSRDVGGSSGNTIYF.

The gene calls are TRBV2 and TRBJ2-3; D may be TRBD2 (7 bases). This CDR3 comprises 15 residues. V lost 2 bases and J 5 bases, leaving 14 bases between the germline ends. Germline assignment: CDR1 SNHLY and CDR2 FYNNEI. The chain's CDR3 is CASSELGGVEDTQYF. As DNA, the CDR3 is TGTGCCAGCAGTGAATTAGGGGGGGTGGAAGATACGCAGTATTTT.

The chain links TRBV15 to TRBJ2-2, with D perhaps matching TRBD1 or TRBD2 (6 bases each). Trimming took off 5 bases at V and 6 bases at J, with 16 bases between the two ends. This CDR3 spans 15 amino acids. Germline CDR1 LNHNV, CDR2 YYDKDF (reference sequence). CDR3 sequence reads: CATSPRLGGPGELFF. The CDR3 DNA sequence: TGTGCCACCAGCCCTCGTCTAGGGGGGCCCGGGGAGCTGTTTTTT.

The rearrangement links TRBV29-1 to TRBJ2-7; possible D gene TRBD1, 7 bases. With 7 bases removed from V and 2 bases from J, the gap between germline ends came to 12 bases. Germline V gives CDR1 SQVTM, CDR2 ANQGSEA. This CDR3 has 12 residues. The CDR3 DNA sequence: TGCAGCGCCGCGGGACAGACCTACGAGCAGTACTTC. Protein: CSAAGQTYEQYF.

The CDR3, as DNA: TGTGCCAGCAGTTCTGCGGGGGCGAGTCAGCCCCAGCATTTT. Encoded protein: CASSSAGASQPQHF. This chain connects TRBV6-5 to TRBJ1-5; a weak D match, TRBD1 (6 bases). Germline lookup yields CDR1 MNHEY and CDR2 SVGAGI. There are 14 residues in the CDR3. Trimming cost V 4 bases and J 6 bases, with 13 bases left between them.

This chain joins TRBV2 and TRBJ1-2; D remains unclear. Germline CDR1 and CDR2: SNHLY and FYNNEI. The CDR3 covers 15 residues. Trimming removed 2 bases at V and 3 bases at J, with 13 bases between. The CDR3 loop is CASSENSAVDYGYTF. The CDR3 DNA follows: TGTGCCAGCAGTGAAAACAGCGCGGTTGACTATGGCTACACCTTC.